Listed below are T cell receptor beta chains from one sample, sequenced in a study of OX40 agonist ivuxolimab in advanced cancers. Clones were sequenced by immunoSEQ multiplex PCR, and TCRdb holds only the in-frame ones, with some missing. The profile covers about 77,000 clones, with about nine tenths appearing a single time and around 2% taken by the ten largest. The sequencing used CD4+ or CD8+ T cells sorted from blood, collected in a trial of the OX40 agonist ivuxolimab. Source of these receptors: an adult with an advanced solid tumor such as melanoma, head and neck, liver or kidney cancer. Each CDR3 is given with its conserved first and last residue. The order of the fields is CDR3 length, D gene, clone size, V gene, J gene, CDR3 DNA, CDR3 protein. The D gene is left open where the match is weak. Clone size is given for some rows only: seen once, a few or many times, or a class if the clone is expanded.

12,NA,few,TRBV10-2,TRBJ2-1,TGCGCCAGCAGTGAAAGGGCCAATGAGCAGTTCTTC,CASSERANEQFF
13,NA,once,TRBV28,TRBJ2-2,TGTGCCAGCAGTTTAGGGGGGACCGGGGAGCTGTTTTTT,CASSLGGTGELFF
11,NA,NA,TRBV2,TRBJ2-3,TGTGCCAGCAGTGGAGAGGGTACGCAGTATTTT,CASSGEGTQYF
13,NA,few,TRBV6-1,TRBJ2-1,TGTGCCAGCAGTGAAGACGAAAGGCGTGAGCAGTTCTTC,CASSEDERREQFF
14,NA,NA,TRBV6-1,TRBJ1-2,TGTGCCGGCCTACGAGGCAGGAGTTCCTATGGCTACACCTTC,CAGLRGRSSYGYTF
18,NA,NA,TRBV18,TRBJ1-1,TGTGCCAGCTCACCACAACGACCGGGGGGGAGGATGAACACTGAAGCTTTCTTT,CASSPQRPGGRMNTEAFF
14,NA,NA,TRBV7-2,TRBJ2-7,TGTGCCAGCAGCTTAGACCCCACTTCCTACGAGCAGTACTTC,CASSLDPTSYEQYF
12,NA,NA,TRBV5-1,TRBJ2-5,TGCGCCAGCAGCTTGATTCAAGAGACCCAGTACTTC,CASSLIQETQYF
14,TRBD2,NA,TRBV10-3,TRBJ2-3,TGTGCCATCAAGGCGGGAGTTATCACAGATACGCAGTATTTT,CAIKAGVITDTQYF
14,TRBD1,few,TRBV19,TRBJ1-6,TGTGCCAGTAGTATGGGACAGGACGGTTCACCCCTCCACTTT,CASSMGQDGSPLHF
13,TRBD1,NA,TRBV28,TRBJ2-7,TGTGCCAGCAGTCGGGACAGGACCTACGAGCAGTACTTC,CASSRDRTYEQYF
14,TRBD2,NA,TRBV7-9,TRBJ2-7,TGTGCCAGCGCCCCTGGGGGGGAGGGGTACGAGCAGTACTTC,CASAPGGEGYEQYF
13,NA,NA,TRBV28,TRBJ1-5,TGTGCCGGCCAGCGGGATAGCAATCAGCCCCAGCATTTT,CAGQRDSNQPQHF
13,NA,NA,TRBV7-2,TRBJ1-2,TGTGCCAGCAGCTTAGATCCAGGGACTGGCTACACCTTC,CASSLDPGTGYTF
13,TRBD1,NA,TRBV4-2,TRBJ2-7,TGTGCCAGCAGACAGACAGGGTTTGGCGAGCAGTACTTC,CASRQTGFGEQYF
15,NA,NA,TRBV6-6,TRBJ1-6,TGTGCCAGCAGTTACGAGGGCAGGGACAATTCACCCCTCCACTTT,CASSYEGRDNSPLHF
14,NA,NA,TRBV4-1,TRBJ2-7,TGCGCCAGCAGCCAAGATCGGGGGAGGTACGAGCAGTACTTC,CASSQDRGRYEQYF
15,TRBD1,NA,TRBV11-3,TRBJ2-5,TGTGCCAGCAGCGCAAGGGACAGCCTACAAGAGACCCAGTACTTC,CASSARDSLQETQYF
14,TRBD2,NA,TRBV12-5,TRBJ2-7,TGTGCTAGTGGCCTACTAGCGGGCTCCTACGAGCAGTACTTC,CASGLLAGSYEQYF
14,NA,NA,TRBV12-5,TRBJ1-2,TGTGCTAGTGGTTTGACAGGTTTCAACTATGGCTACACCTTC,CASGLTGFNYGYTF
15,NA,NA,TRBV5-5,TRBJ2-3,TGTGCCAGCAGCTTAGACCGGAGGGGCGCAGATACGCAGTATTTT,CASSLDRRGADTQYF
15,TRBD2,NA,TRBV5-1,TRBJ2-3,TGCGCCAGCGAGACTAGCGGGGACAGCACAGATACGCAGTATTTT,CASETSGDSTDTQYF
13,TRBD1,NA,TRBV19,TRBJ1-5,TGTGCCAGTAGCGACAGGGGGAGTCAGCCCCAGCATTTT,CASSDRGSQPQHF
13,NA,NA,TRBV28,TRBJ2-7,TGTGCCAGCAGTCGGCTGGGAGCCTACGAGCAGTACTTC,CASSRLGAYEQYF
15,NA,NA,TRBV18,TRBJ2-7,TGTGCCAGCTCACCACCCGGCCAGCAGGGTCGAGAGCAGTACTTC,CASSPPGQQGREQYF
13,NA,NA,TRBV7-3,TRBJ1-1,TGTGCCAGCAGCTTACAAGGGAACACTGAAGCTTTCTTT,CASSLQGNTEAFF
16,TRBD2,NA,TRBV6-6,TRBJ2-5,TGTGCCAGCAGCCTAATACTAGCGGGGGGGCCCGAGACCCAGTACTTC,CASSLILAGGPETQYF
17,TRBD2,NA,TRBV7-9,TRBJ2-1,TGTGCCAGCAGCTGGACTCTAGCGGCGAGCTCCTACAATGAGCAGTTCTTC,CASSWTLAASSYNEQFF
12,TRBD2,NA,TRBV18,TRBJ2-3,TGTGCCAGCTCCCCGAGGGAGGGTACGCAGTATTTT,CASSPREGTQYF
13,NA,NA,TRBV11-1,TRBJ2-3,TGTGCCAGCAGCTTCGGCGGGGCAGATACGCAGTATTTT,CASSFGGADTQYF
14,NA,NA,TRBV9,TRBJ1-4,TGTGCCAGCTCCCGGACGGCAACTAATGAAAAACTGTTTTTT,CASSRTATNEKLFF
14,NA,NA,TRBV19,TRBJ2-3,TGTGCCAGTAGTATACTAGCAGGAGACCATACGCAGTATTTT,CASSILAGDHTQYF
14,NA,NA,TRBV4-3,TRBJ1-2,TGCGCCAGCAGCCAAGAATTGATGGGCTATGGCTACACCTTC,CASSQELMGYGYTF
14,NA,NA,TRBV7-2,TRBJ1-4,TGTGCCAGCAGCTTCCAGAAAATCGGTGAAAAACTGTTTTTT,CASSFQKIGEKLFF
13,NA,NA,TRBV7-6,TRBJ1-1,TGTGCCAGCAGCTTGGGCTTGGGGACTGAAGCTTTCTTT,CASSLGLGTEAFF
16,TRBD1,NA,TRBV28,TRBJ2-7,TGTGCCAGCAGTTCAGGGGGCGCCCAATTCGCCTACGAGCAGTACTTC,CASSSGGAQFAYEQYF
15,NA,NA,TRBV19,TRBJ2-3,TGTGCCAGTGTCCCGATGAGTGGTAGCACAGATACGCAGTATTTT,CASVPMSGSTDTQYF
16,NA,NA,TRBV7-8,TRBJ2-3,TGTGCCAGCAGCTTATTTTTGGGCGGGAAGACAGATACGCAGTATTTT,CASSLFLGGKTDTQYF
14,NA,NA,TRBV10-1,TRBJ2-1,TGCGCCAGCAGTGAGAACCTAGGGGCGGATGAGCAGTTCTTC,CASSENLGADEQFF
16,NA,NA,TRBV4-1,TRBJ2-5,TGCGCCAGCAGCCAAGAAGGTGGTCGAGGGCCCGGGACCCAGTACTTC,CASSQEGGRGPGTQYF
15,TRBD1,NA,TRBV19,TRBJ2-7,TGTGCCAGTAGTATACCCGGACAGGGTTCCTACGAGCAGTACTTC,CASSIPGQGSYEQYF
21,NA,NA,TRBV19,TRBJ2-1,TGTGCCAGTAGTATCAGGGGGGGACAGGGGCTGGCTAGCGGGAGCTACAATGAGCAGTTCTTC,CASSIRGGQGLASGSYNEQFF
18,TRBD2,NA,TRBV4-3,TRBJ2-3,TGCGCCAGCAGCCAAAACCCCTGGACTAGCGGGGTGAGGGATACGCAGTATTTT,CASSQNPWTSGVRDTQYF
15,TRBD1,NA,TRBV2,TRBJ1-5,TGTGCCAGCAAAATCGGACAGGCTAACAATCAGCCCCAGCATTTT,CASKIGQANNQPQHF
15,NA,NA,TRBV6-1,TRBJ2-2,TGTGCCAGCCTCCCCTGGGGCTCGAACACCGGGGAGCTGTTTTTT,CASLPWGSNTGELFF
15,TRBD1,NA,TRBV5-1,TRBJ2-3,TGCGCCAGCAGCTTGGACAGGGGTCGGGCAGATACGCAGTATTTT,CASSLDRGRADTQYF
12,NA,NA,TRBV28,TRBJ1-2,TGTGCCAGCAGCCTACCCAGGGACGGCCCCCGCTGG,CASSLPRDGPRW
15,TRBD1,NA,TRBV7-9,TRBJ2-7,TGTGCCAGCAGCTTAGGTCTTACAGGGGGCGACGAGCAGTACTTC,CASSLGLTGGDEQYF
16,TRBD1,NA,TRBV5-1,TRBJ1-4,TGCGCCAGCAGCGCCAACGCCGGGACAGGGGATGAAAAACTGTTTTTT,CASSANAGTGDEKLFF
12,NA,NA,TRBV6-1,TRBJ1-1,TGTGCCAGTTATCTCTATGGGGCTGAAGCTTTCTTT,CASYLYGAEAFF
14,TRBD2,NA,TRBV5-1,TRBJ2-1,TGCGCCAGCAGCCGAATAGCGGGAATAAATGAGCAGTTCTTC,CASSRIAGINEQFF
17,NA,NA,TRBV11-3,TRBJ1-2,TGTGCCAGCAGCTTAGTTTACGCTGAGGACGCATGGACGGGCTACACCTTC,CASSLVYAEDAWTGYTF
12,NA,NA,TRBV28,TRBJ1-1,TGTGCCAGCAGTTTCAGGGTCACTGAAGCTTTCTTT,CASSFRVTEAFF
15,TRBD2,NA,TRBV19,TRBJ2-1,TGTGCCAGTAGTGGGGAGGGTGAGCGGTACAATGAGCAGTTCTTC,CASSGEGERYNEQFF
15,NA,NA,TRBV5-4,TRBJ2-7,TGTGCCAGCAGCTTGAATTATGGCCCTGCCTACGAGCAGTACTTC,CASSLNYGPAYEQYF